These T cell receptor beta chains were read from a single sample in a study of vaccination effects on CD4 cells after COVID-19. Sequencing was performed with immunoSEQ multiplex PCR; in TCRdb, only in-frame clones are kept and a portion is missing. The table includes about 23,000 clones, 65% to 80% detected once. These receptors' targets are unknown. Sample: CD4+ T cells from PBMCs cultured with HCoV-NL63 spike peptides, taken before COVID-19 vaccination. These receptors were collected from a human donor who received a COVID-19 vaccine. The CDR3 runs from the conserved cysteine through the conserved F or W.

>TRBV7-2|TRBJ1-5
CASSLADRGQPQHF
>TRBV7-2|TRBJ2-1
CASSFAGYPYNEQFF
>TRBV25-1|TRBJ1-6
CASSSTVVTNSPLHF
>TRBV12-5|TRBJ2-7
CASGRGSYEQYF
>TRBV5-4|TRBJ1-1
CASSLTGWELNTEAFF
>TRBV2|TRBJ2-5
CASRLYGQPKQETQYF
>TRBV7-9|TRBJ1-2
CASGSTGDYGYTF
>TRBV9|TRBJ1-2
CASSVDVRAHTANYGYTF
>TRBV12-3/TRBV12-4|TRBJ2-7
CASSSQPVYEQYF
>TRBV7-2|TRBJ1-2
CASSLTEYYGYTF
>TRBV25-1|TRBJ2-7
CASSESGDRAYEQYF
>TRBV5-1|TRBJ1-2
CASSLTFGGVGNYGYTF
>TRBV12-3/TRBV12-4|TRBJ2-2
CASSFLQGGELFF
>TRBV7-2|TRBJ1-6
CASSLAGEGHSPLHF